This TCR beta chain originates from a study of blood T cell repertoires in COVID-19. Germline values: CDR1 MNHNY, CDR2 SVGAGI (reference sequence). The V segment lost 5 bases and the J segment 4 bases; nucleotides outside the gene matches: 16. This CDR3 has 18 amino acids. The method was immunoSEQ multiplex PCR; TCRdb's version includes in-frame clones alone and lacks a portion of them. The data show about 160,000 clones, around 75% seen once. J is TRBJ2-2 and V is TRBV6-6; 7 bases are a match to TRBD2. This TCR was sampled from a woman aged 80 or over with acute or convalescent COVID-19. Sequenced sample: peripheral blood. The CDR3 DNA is TGTGCCAGCAGTCCTTGGGTCGCGGGAGTTGAAACCACCGGGGAGCTGTTTTTT. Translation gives CASSPWVAGVETTGELFF.